The T cell receptor beta chain under discussion was sequenced for a study of blood T cells in healthy people across ages. The study, taken as a whole, reports: Diversity of TCR beta per million T cells declined in a roughly linear way with age.

Concerning this clonotype: Its antigen is unidentified.

It was with a sample-barcoded 5' primer and a J-beta primer mix that a second PCR of roughly 7 to 12 cycles was run. TCRdb re-called the 5' RACE reads with MiXCR, one entry per CDR3 protein. The table has roughly 1,000,000 distinct CDR3 sequences, less than 25% seen once. CDR3 length equals 14 residues. Trimming removed 8 bases from V and 5 bases from J, with 16 bases in between. Per germline, CDR1 SGHNT and CDR2 YENEEA. Extractions gave at least 6 micrograms of total RNA per sample. This sample was shared with a second study, whose subject was T cells of mothers and their children.

The source of this sequence is a girl aged 2 to 9 in good health. Sequenced input: blood. The chain recombines TRBV11-3 with TRBJ2-1, with D tentatively TRBD1 (6 bases). The CDR3 protein is CASLPRGRDNEQFF. CDR3 nucleotides: TGTGCCAGCTTGCCCAGGGGTAGGGACAATGAGCAGTTCTTC.